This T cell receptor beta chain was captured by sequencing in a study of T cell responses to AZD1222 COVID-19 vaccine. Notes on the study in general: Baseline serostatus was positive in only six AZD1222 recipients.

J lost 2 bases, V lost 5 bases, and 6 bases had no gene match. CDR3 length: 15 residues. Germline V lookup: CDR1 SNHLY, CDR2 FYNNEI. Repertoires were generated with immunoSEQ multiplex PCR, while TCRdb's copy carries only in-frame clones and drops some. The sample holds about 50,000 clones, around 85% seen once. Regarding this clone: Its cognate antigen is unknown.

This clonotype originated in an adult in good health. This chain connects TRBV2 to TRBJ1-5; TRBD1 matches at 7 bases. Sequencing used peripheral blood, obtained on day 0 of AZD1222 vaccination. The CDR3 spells CASSLTTGRNQPQHF. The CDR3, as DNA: TGTGCCAGCAGTCTTACGACAGGGCGCAATCAGCCCCAGCATTTT.